This TCR beta chain is drawn from a study of neurological immune-mediated disorders. Study-wide results and limits: Multiple sclerosis, the disease with the least TCR clonal expansion, fell below healthy controls, whereas HTLV-1-associated myelopathy showed the most. Grouping of repertoires by phylogeny put those of 18 of 34 multiple sclerosis patients into a single related-CDR3 cluster, a possible signature.

Indicated time point: longitudinal time-point 3. Unsorted libraries used 2 million PBMCs kept at -80 degrees C. This clonotype was detected ten times or more. The antigen is not known. The cDNA came from 5'RACE with 10-nucleotide random UMIs. TCRdb re-called the 5' RACE reads with MiXCR, one entry per CDR3 protein. The sample includes about 81,000 distinct CDR3 sequences, 3.5% to 5.5% of them seen just once. The sequence was obtained from a woman aged 55-70 years with multiple sclerosis. Sequencing was performed on PBMCs.

CDR3 sequence (DNA): TGTGCCAGCAGCCCTACGACGCACCTTCGCACAGATACGCAGTATTTT. This encodes CASSPTTHLRTDTQYF. The genes are TRBV3-1 and TRBJ2-3; no reliable D call. The germline V and J ends were trimmed by 4 bases and 1 base, with 15 bases remaining between them. Germline loops: CDR1 LGHDT, CDR2 YNNKEL (reference sequence). This CDR3 region has 16 residues.